Shown below are 31 T cell receptor beta chains from a single sample sequenced in a study of cytomegalovirus exposure and HLA in healthy donors. With 60 Vbeta and 13 Jbeta primers, the PCR was carried out. Profiling relied on immunoSEQ multiplex PCR, and the TCRdb table lists in-frame clones only, not all of them. Among around 150,000 clones, about four fifths were seen once, and the ten largest hold approximately 1.5%. The sample comprised PBMCs. The source is a girl aged 5-17 years in good health and CMV-seropositive.

The chain combines TRBV30 with TRBJ1-2, with a possible D match to TRBD1 (5 bases). Germline values: CDR1 GTSNPN, CDR2 SVGIG (reference sequence). V lost 3 bases and J 1 base, leaving 15 bases between the germline ends. This CDR3 comprises 15 residues. The CDR3 nucleotides read TGTGCCTGGAGCCCTCCTAGGACAATTAACTATGGCTACACCTTC. Translating it yields CAWSPPRTINYGYTF. Full variable domain (outside the CDR3, taken from reference TRBV30 and TRBJ1-2): SQTIHQWPATLVQPVGSPLSLECTVEGTSNPNLYWYRQAAGRGLQLLFYSVGIGQISSEVPQNLSASRPQDRQFILSSKKLLLSDSGFYLCAWSPPRTINYGYTFGSGTRLTVV.

This chain links TRBV15 with TRBJ2-5, with 8 nucleotides matching TRBD1. V trimming: 1 base; J trimming: 2 bases; junction bases outside the gene matches: 3. From germline, CDR1 is LNHNV and CDR2 YYDKDF (reference sequence). There are 15 residues in the CDR3. CDR3 DNA: TGTGCCACCAGCAGAGCCGGGACAGGTCAAGAGACCCAGTACTTC. Translation: CATSRAGTGQETQYF.

The rearrangement links TRBV4-3 to TRBJ1-2; D unclear. The germline V gene has CDR1 LGHNA and CDR2 YSLEER. There are 15 residues in the CDR3. Deletions cut 0 bases from V and 2 bases from J, with 10 bases between. The DNA of the CDR3 is TGCGCCAGCAGCCAAGATGAGGAGCTAAACTATGGCTACACCTTC. Protein sequence: CASSQDEELNYGYTF.

This chain connects TRBV28 to TRBJ1-5, with 10 bases that match TRBD1. There are 14 residues in the CDR3. With V trimmed by 7 bases and J by 6 bases, 6 bases remained unmatched. Germline V gene sequence: CDR1 MDHEN, CDR2 SYDVKM. This chain's CDR3 is CASNDRGRFQPQHF. The CDR3 DNA sequence: TGTGCCAGCAATGACAGGGGGCGTTTTCAGCCCCAGCATTTT. Combining the CDR3 with reference TRBV28 and TRBJ1-5 gives the whole variable domain DVKVTQSSRYLVKRTGEKVFLECVQDMDHENMFWYRQDPGLGLRLIYFSYDVKMKEKGDIPEGYSVSREKKERFSLILESASTNQTSMYLCASNDRGRFQPQHFGDGTRLSIL.

This chain uses TRBV10-1 with TRBJ1-2, with a weak D call TRBD1 (6 bases). Trimming shortened V by 2 bases and J by 3 bases, and 7 bases separated the two germline ends. CDR3 length equals 13 residues. Germline assignment: CDR1 WNHNN and CDR2 SYGVQD (reference sequence). The CDR3 spells CASSEEGDYGYTF. The DNA for the CDR3 is TGCGCCAGCAGTGAGGAGGGGGACTATGGCTACACCTTC.

The V and J genes are TRBV7-6 and TRBJ2-5; 15 bases align to TRBD2. Germline CDR1 SGHVS, CDR2 FNYEAQ. Trimming removed 5 bases from V and 5 bases from J; junction bases left unmatched: 15. This CDR3 has 19 residues. This CDR3 is CASSSSYGTSGGRVETQYF. The DNA of the CDR3 is TGTGCCAGCAGCAGCAGCTACGGGACTAGCGGGGGGCGCGTTGAGACCCAGTACTTC.

This rearrangement joins TRBV11-3 to TRBJ1-1; D uncertain. Germline CDR1 and CDR2: SGHNT and YENEEA. The CDR3 runs to 13 residues. Trimming stripped 1 base from V and 4 bases from J, with 7 bases between. CDR3 region: CASSLGESTEAFF. The CDR3 coding sequence is TGTGCCAGCAGCTTAGGGGAGAGCACTGAAGCTTTCTTT.

This rearrangement joins TRBV19 to TRBJ2-1; 10 bases match TRBD1. V lost 4 bases, J lost 5 bases, and 14 bases stayed unmatched. Germline CDR1 is LNHDA and CDR2 is SQIVND (reference sequence). This CDR3 comprises 18 residues. The CDR3 DNA is TGTGCCAGTAGTAGCCTCAAACCGGGACAGGGGATGAACAATGAGCAGTTCTTC. Encoded protein: CASSSLKPGQGMNNEQFF.

J is TRBJ2-3 and V is TRBV7-6, with a tentative D call TRBD1 (6 bases). The CDR3 consists of 13 residues. V lost 5 bases and J 5 bases, leaving 11 bases between the germline ends. CDR1 SGHVS and CDR2 FNYEAQ come from the germline V gene. The CDR3 sequence is CASSPNREDTQYF. CDR3 sequence (DNA): TGTGCCAGCAGCCCGAACAGGGAAGATACGCAGTATTTT.

The gene calls are TRBV28 and TRBJ2-7; D gene unclear. Trimming stripped 6 bases from V and 5 bases from J, with 20 bases between. CDR3 length: 15 amino acids. Per the germline V gene, CDR1 is MDHEN and CDR2 is SYDVKM. The CDR3 sequence is CASSRHASDVDEQYF. In nucleotides, the CDR3 is TGTGCCAGCAGCCGACACGCGTCTGACGTCGACGAGCAGTACTTC.

This clone has a handful of counts. The chain couples TRBV7-8 to TRBJ2-3; D is unclear. Germline V CDR1 and CDR2: SGHVS, FQNEAQ. The CDR3 sequence is 13 residues long. V gave up 3 bases and J gave up 0 bases, with 4 bases separating them. Written as DNA, the CDR3 is TGTGCCAGCAGCTTGGCTAGCACAGATACGCAGTATTTT. It is translated as CASSLASTDTQYF.

A remark on this clone: This sample includes further DNA sequences coding for the same CDR3. The chain employs TRBV29-1 and TRBJ2-7; possible D gene TRBD1, 6 bases. V lost 6 bases to trimming and J lost 0 bases, with 9 bases between them. Germline lookup yields CDR1 SQVTM and CDR2 ANQGSEA. The CDR3 covers 12 residues. As DNA, the CDR3 is TGCAGCGTCTCAGGGGCCTCCTACGAGCAGTACTTC. As protein: CSVSGASYEQYF.

This clone was seen a few times. The chain links TRBV28 to TRBJ2-7, with D possibly being TRBD2 (5 bases). Germline lookup yields CDR1 MDHEN and CDR2 SYDVKM. The CDR3 length is 11 residues. The chain's CDR3 is CGAAGTYEQYF. The CDR3, as DNA: TGTGGGGCCGCCGGGACCTACGAGCAGTACTTC.

V and J are TRBV18 and TRBJ2-1; possible D gene TRBD1, 6 bases. Germline V gene lookup returns CDR1 KGHSH and CDR2 LQKENI. This CDR3 region has 13 residues. V lost 0 bases and J lost 11, with 11 bases in between. CDR3 region: CASSPPQGQKQFF. The DNA for the CDR3 is TGTGCCAGCTCACCACCGCAAGGACAGAAGCAGTTCTTC.

The gene calls are TRBV11-3 and TRBJ2-2, with D perhaps matching TRBD1 (6 bases). The V end lost 3 bases, the J end lost 1 base, and 12 bases lay between the germline ends. Germline CDR1 is SGHNT and CDR2 is YENEEA. This CDR3 has 16 amino acids. In nucleotides, the CDR3 is TGTGCCAGCAGCTTTCTCCCGGGACAGAACACCGGGGAGCTGTTTTTT. Translating it yields CASSFLPGQNTGELFF. Looking up the rest from reference TRBV11-3 and TRBJ2-2 gives the full variable domain: EAGVVQSPRYKIIEKKQPVAFWCNPISGHNTLYWYLQNLGQGPELLIRYENEEAVDDSQLPKDRFSAERLKGVDSTLKIQPAELGDSAVYLCASSFLPGQNTGELFFGEGSRLTVL.

The chain combines TRBV10-3 with TRBJ2-1, with 9 bases fitting TRBD1. CDR1 and CDR2 from the germline V gene are ENHRY and SYGVKD. The CDR3 has 15 amino acids. V dropped 0 bases and J dropped 7; count of bases not matched to a gene: 4. This CDR3 is CAISESNRGLNEQFF. The CDR3 nucleotides read TGTGCCATCAGTGAGTCGAACAGGGGGCTAAATGAGCAGTTCTTC.

This chain joins TRBV6-1 and TRBJ2-7; the match to TRBD2 covers 7 bases. Germline V lookup: CDR1 MNHNS, CDR2 SASEGT. The CDR3 is made up of 14 amino acids. V lost 7 bases and J lost 5; bases outside the gene matches: 11. The CDR3 spells CASKRAGFIDEQYF. Here the CDR3 DNA reads TGTGCCAGCAAAAGAGCGGGGTTTATCGACGAGCAGTACTTC.

This chain links TRBV5-1 with TRBJ2-5; 9 positions agree with TRBD2. The CDR3 loop spans 13 amino acids. J was trimmed by 13 bases and V by 0 bases; bases with no gene match: 7. The V gene's germline CDR1 is SGHRS and CDR2 YFSETQ. CDR3 sequence: CASSLEERGAPYF. CDR3 sequence (DNA): TGCGCCAGCAGCTTGGAGGAGCGGGGGGCCCCGTACTTC.

This clone was detected only a few times. The rearrangement uses TRBV30 and TRBJ1-2, with TRBD1 identical over 10 bases. The CDR3 spans 16 residues. Germline V CDR1 and CDR2: GTSNPN, SVGIG (reference sequence). J gave up 2 bases and V 7 bases, and 13 bases lay outside the gene matches. This chain's CDR3 is CALLRGQGTGNYGYTF. For the CDR3, the DNA is TGTGCCTTGCTCCGGGGACAGGGGACGGGAAACTATGGCTACACCTTC. The full variable domain, its missing parts supplied by reference TRBV30 and TRBJ1-2, is SQTIHQWPATLVQPVGSPLSLECTVEGTSNPNLYWYRQAAGRGLQLLFYSVGIGQISSEVPQNLSASRPQDRQFILSSKKLLLSDSGFYLCALLRGQGTGNYGYTFGSGTRLTVV.

This clone occurred a few times. The gene calls are TRBV11-2 and TRBJ1-1, with D possibly being TRBD1 (5 bases). With 0 bases removed from V and 6 bases from J, the gap between germline ends came to 11 bases. Germline lookup yields CDR1 SGHAT and CDR2 FQNNGV. This CDR3 region has 14 residues. In nucleotides, the CDR3 is TGTGCCAGCAGCTTAGACCAGCGGGGACCTGAAGCTTTCTTT. It translates to CASSLDQRGPEAFF.

The chain links TRBV27 to TRBJ2-2; 10 nucleotides line up with TRBD2. Germline-derived CDR1 and CDR2 are MNHEY and SMNVEV (reference sequence). V trimming: 5 bases; J trimming: 6 bases; junction bases outside the gene matches: 6. This CDR3 is 15 amino acids long. The CDR3 loop reads CASSPSGLAPGELFF. The CDR3 region has the DNA TGTGCCAGCAGTCCATCGGGACTAGCGCCCGGGGAGCTGTTTTTT.

The V call is TRBV18, the J call TRBJ2-5, with TRBD1 as a possible D gene (6 bases). Germline V gives CDR1 KGHSH, CDR2 LQKENI. V shed 5 bases and J shed 3 bases, with 10 bases lying between them. The CDR3 is made up of 13 amino acids. CDR3 in DNA: TGTGCCAGCTCATCGGACAGAAAAGAGACCCAGTACTTC. Translation gives CASSSDRKETQYF.

The genes are TRBV7-2 and TRBJ1-4; D is ambiguous. V shed 5 bases and J shed 0 bases, with 10 bases lying between them. The CDR3 covers 15 residues. The germline gives CDR1 SGHTA, CDR2 FQGNSA. This CDR3 reads CASSTQRATNEKLFF. CDR3 sequence (DNA): TGTGCCAGCAGCACCCAGAGGGCAACTAATGAAAAACTGTTTTTT.

V usage is TRBV2 and J usage is TRBJ1-1; TRBD1 agrees at 9 bases. In germline, CDR1 is SNHLY, CDR2 FYNNEI. V lost 5 bases and J lost 13; bases outside the gene matches: 11. The CDR3 is 13 residues long. The CDR3 loop reads CASSPDTGGDCFF. The DNA for the CDR3 is TGTGCCAGCAGTCCTGACACAGGGGGCGACTGTTTCTTT.

J is TRBJ1-2 and V is TRBV11-2; the match to TRBD1 covers 8 bases. The V gene's germline CDR1 is SGHAT and CDR2 FQNNGV. There are 13 residues in the CDR3. Trimming removed 4 bases from V and 4 bases from J; junction bases left unmatched: 2. CDR3 bases: TGTGCCAGCAGCTCAGGACAGGGCTATGGCTACACCTTC. Protein product: CASSSGQGYGYTF.

The V call is TRBV2, the J call TRBJ2-5; 7 bases line up with TRBD1. The ends lost 2 bases at V and 7 bases at J; junction bases unmatched: 10. CDR1 is SNHLY and CDR2 is FYNNEI in the germline V gene. This CDR3 contains 15 residues. The CDR3 nucleotides are TGTGCCAGCAGTGAACTGGACAGGCCCCGTGGGACCCAGTACTTC. Its translation is CASSELDRPRGTQYF.

In DNA form, the CDR3 reads TGTGCCAGCAGCTTATGGGGCGTTGGGACTAGAAACACCGGGGAGCTGTTTTTT. This gives the protein CASSLWGVGTRNTGELFF. The rearrangement uses TRBV7-9 and TRBJ2-2; 8 bases fit TRBD2. The CDR3 covers 18 residues. Trimming took 2 bases from V and 2 from J; bases not matched to a gene: 10. The V gene's germline CDR1 is SEHNR and CDR2 FQNEAQ (reference sequence).

In its sample, this clone was seen a few times. Distinct nucleotide sequences in the sample also encode this CDR3. The chain recombines TRBV28 with TRBJ2-7, with 7 bases lining up with TRBD1. In germline, CDR1 is MDHEN, CDR2 SYDVKM. With V trimmed by 5 bases and J by 0 bases, 7 bases remained unmatched. This CDR3 comprises 15 residues. The CDR3 nucleotides are TGTGCCAGCAGTGCCCCAGGGGGTTACTCCTACGAGCAGTACTTC. Translated: CASSAPGGYSYEQYF.

This chain connects TRBV28 to TRBJ1-1; D not certain. CDR3 length: 12 residues. Trimming took 7 bases from V and 5 from J, leaving 11 bases between them. Per the germline V gene, CDR1 is MDHEN and CDR2 is SYDVKM. For the CDR3, the DNA is TGTGCCAGCATCAAGGGCGGGACTGAAGCTTTCTTT. Protein sequence: CASIKGGTEAFF.

This chain connects TRBV28 to TRBJ2-5; 8 nucleotides match TRBD2. The CDR3 contains 16 residues. Trimming cost V 2 bases and J 3 bases; bases outside gene matches: 8. In germline, CDR1 is MDHEN, CDR2 SYDVKM. The chain's CDR3 is CASSLNPGLVEETQYF. The CDR3 DNA reads TGTGCCAGCAGTTTAAACCCGGGACTAGTGGAAGAGACCCAGTACTTC.

CDR3 in DNA: TGTGCCGGATCCCGCCGGGACAGGGCATATGGCTACACCTTC. It encodes CAGSRRDRAYGYTF. This sequence joins TRBV2 and TRBJ1-2; 9 bases are shared with TRBD1. The CDR3 is made up of 14 amino acids. The germline V gene encodes CDR1 SNHLY and CDR2 FYNNEI. V trimming: 11 bases; J trimming: 5 bases; junction bases outside the gene matches: 12.